The following is a T cell receptor (beta chain) sequence with its context. Its antigen target is currently unknown. Per-nucleotide qualities are absent, and no much larger clonotype sits a single base away. The entire amount of isolated RNA was reverse transcribed using the High Capacity cDNA Reverse Transcription Kit, so the sequenced TCRB transcripts were expressed ones. Naive, central memory and regulatory T cell samples underwent deep immunoSEQ sequencing, averaging around 3.6 million total reads per sample. After sorted cells were lysed in RLT buffer, RNA was extracted with DNase-treated RNeasy Micro or Mini kits, with the choice depending on cell number. Each cell subset was processed separately to prevent cross-contamination, with patient and healthy donor samples processed together. Using the immunoSEQ multiplex PCR, TCRB sequences were amplified from cDNA into 87-bp fragments spanning the CDR3 region. The amplicons were sequenced using the Illumina HiSeq platform. The original pipeline was this. PCR bias was computationally corrected using synthetic template baselines, reads within Hamming distance 2 were collapsed, and singletons that could not be merged were discarded. By aligning reads against IMGT, V, D and J genes, CDR3 length, and insertions or deletions at six rearrangement sites were assigned. Within each subset, clonotype counts were normalized to the number of sorted cells before true diversity and Gini coefficients were calculated with the tcR R package. Repertoire sharing was quantified using the overlap coefficient calculated on TCRB nucleotide sequences. Out-of-frame TCRB sequences from naive cells were analyzed as a proxy for the pre-selection repertoire. TCRdb re-hosts the immuneACCESS table, in-frame sequences only. Its copies lack some clones; in the studies checked, an unresolved V gene accounts for under half of them, and the cause for the rest is not known. The DNA was the basis for D and trimming; V, J and clone size are from that table. A total of approximately 250,000 clones appear in this sample, over 8.5% of them only once. The ten biggest clones cover about 0.037% of the sample.

This sample was included in a study of beta chain features in type 1 diabetes (dated by TCRdb to 2017 to 2018). A note on the overall study: No differences in mean age, gender distribution, total cell number or subset yield were found between patients and healthy donors. A total of 107,917,701 sorted cells were examined across all samples, and the number of cells per subset was strongly correlated with RNA yield. In the study, TCRB repertoires of sorted circulating CD4+ T cell subsets from recently diagnosed type 1 diabetes patients were compared with those of matched healthy donors. Regulatory and stem cell-like memory subsets were obtained from only 8 patients and roughly eight healthy donors, while naive and central memory subsets were obtained from all 30 or so donors. What the study reported, not specific to this receptor: Because cDNA was sequenced instead of genomic DNA, activated cells with high expression could be over-represented, although the groups did not differ in activation or CD3 levels. Shorter templates might have been favored by PCR, but patient and control samples were amplified and corrected together, so both groups would have been affected equally by any skew. Type 1 diabetes patients showed a moderate but significant shortening of TCRB CDR3 length in all four CD4+ subsets. Patients with type 1 diabetes made fewer insertions and deleted more nucleotides at VDJ recombination sites, implying thymic rearrangement abnormalities. Naive, central memory and regulatory TCRB repertoires appeared to be more similar among patients than among healthy donors. HLA sub-analyses involved small numbers of individuals, so any influence of HLA type on TCRB rearrangement remained unresolved.

Each donor gave one peripheral blood draw, roughly 0.11 L on average, collected into heparinised tubes. A BD FACSAria II and a panel including CD45RO, CCR7, CD25, CD127, CD95 and CD27 were used to sort naive, central memory, regulatory and stem cell-like memory CD4+ T cells. A purity above 95% was achieved for all sorted populations. PBMCs were isolated right away by Lymphoprep density gradient centrifugation and were stained directly, without culture. So that batch effects would be minimized, each experiment stained and sorted samples in pairs, pairing one healthy donor with one patient. The CDR3, cysteine through phenylalanine, is 13 amino acids long. The DNA shown is the 39-base CDR3, in frame from base 1. V is reduced by 4 bases and J by 0 bases, leaving a spacing of 7 bases between them. CDR1 SGDLS and CDR2 YYNGEE are derived from the germline V gene.

The receptor chain draws on TRBV9 and TRBJ1-1; the D segment cannot be called with confidence. This receptor was taken from a woman younger than 35 in good health. Sequencing input: naive CD4+ T cells from blood. The cell subset or site label corresponds to: true naive CD4+ T cells. Read as DNA, the sequence is TGTGCCAGCAGCCCCCGCGTGAACACTGAAGCTTTCTTT. This gives the protein CASSPRVNTEAFF.